The following is a T cell receptor beta chain sequence with its context. As yet, its antigen is unknown. These data originate in a study of Ad26.COV2.S vaccination and SARS-CoV-2 variants. Study details: Donor was in the COV1001 Ad26.COV2.S trial arm. Ad26.COV2.S was injected intramuscularly once or twice, 56 days apart.

Data came from immunoSEQ multiplex PCR; TCRdb stores just in-frame clones and leaves some out. This table holds around 450,000 clones, roughly 90% found once. The CDR3 length is 14 residues. Germline CDR1 SGHTA, CDR2 FQGNSA. Trimming cost V 5 bases and J 2 bases, with 13 bases left between them. Treatment: 19 received Ad26.COV2.S at low or high dose, single or two shots; roughly five received placebo; per-sample allocation not given. Sampling occurred on day 63 after the first vaccine or placebo injection. An Ad26 vector carrying the Wuhan-strain SARS-CoV-2 spike served as the vaccine. The study's findings and limits: From the TCR breadth and depth analyses, total T cell responses may have been underestimated.

The V and J genes are TRBV7-2 and TRBJ2-7, with D perhaps matching TRBD2 (6 bases). The sample was peripheral blood, taken in a trial of Ad26.COV2.S vaccine versus placebo. The receptor comes from a person between 18 and 60 years old who received the Ad26.COV2.S COVID-19 vaccine or a placebo. CDR3 region: CASSPTSLTYEQYF. CDR3 in DNA: TGTGCCAGCAGCCCGACTAGTTTAACCTACGAGCAGTACTTC.